The clone carrying this TCR beta chain was counted between two and nine times. Antigen: not known. cDNA libraries for TCR alpha and TCR beta, carrying sample barcodes and UMIs, came from 5'RACE with constant-segment primers. TCRdb processed the 5' RACE reads anew with MiXCR; each CDR3 protein has one entry. The sample shows around 260,000 distinct CDR3 sequences, 15% to 20% of them seen only once. This record comes from a study of T-cell memory formation after mild COVID-19. Study outcomes and limitations: In pre-infection memory, a portion of responding clones appeared, which suggested that cross-reactive memory joined.

This clonotype was sampled from a man between 18 and 29 years old who had mild COVID-19 (a few samples of this study predate the infection). Cell type and time point are not known. Sequencing was performed on PBMCs or a T cell subset sorted from them (not recorded which).

This CDR3 is CASSSGLAGLNTEAFF. Written as DNA, the CDR3 is TGTGCCAGCAGCTCGGGGTTGGCAGGGCTGAACACTGAAGCTTTCTTT. The J gene is TRBJ1-1, the V gene TRBV7-9; D might be TRBD1 (5 bases). CDR1 is SEHNR, CDR2 FQNEAQ, per germline (reference sequence). CDR3 size: 16 residues. Deletions cut 4 bases from V and 0 bases from J, with 15 bases between.